This is a list of T cell receptor beta chains from one sample in a study of human T cells and chemical hapten exposure. Each CDR3 protein is one row after TCRdb ran MiXCR on the RACE reads. The sample has 120,000 to 150,000 distinct CDR3 sequences, roughly 10% seen once. The material sequenced was whole blood, taken in connection with sensitization to the hapten diphenylcyclopropenone (DPC). These receptors were obtained from a woman aged 45 to 65 with alopecia areata. Some clones in this sample may be carry-over from other donors' samples. Both conserved end residues are part of each CDR3. D genes are given only for firm matches. The listing skips clone size in some rows; elsewhere it reads once, few, many or a size class.

j_call v_call d_call clone_size cdr3_aa cdr3_nt
TRBJ1-4 TRBV7-2 - few CASSWTVGSTNEKLFF TGTGCCAGCAGCTGGACAGTTGGGTCAACTAATGAAAAACTGTTTTTT
TRBJ2-7 TRBV18 TRBD1 - CASSPPGQVYEQYF TGTGCCAGCTCACCACCTGGACAGGTCTACGAGCAGTACTTC
TRBJ2-7 TRBV7-2 TRBD1 few CASSLYPGTGVYEQYF TGTGCCAGCAGCTTATACCCCGGGACAGGGGTTTACGAGCAGTACTTC
TRBJ2-2 TRBV7-3 - - CASSPGRTNTGELFF TGTGCCAGCAGCCCCGGGCGGACGAACACCGGGGAGCTGTTTTTT
TRBJ2-1 TRBV6-1 - - CASSEVTEQFF TGTGCCAGCAGTGAAGTAACCGAGCAGTTCTTC
TRBJ2-5 TRBV7-3 TRBD2 - CASSTNSGRGETQYF TGTGCCAGCAGCACGAATAGCGGGAGGGGTGAGACCCAGTACTTC
TRBJ2-7 TRBV6-2/TRBV6-3 - once CASSYLLGIASNYEQYF TGTGCCAGCAGTTACCTGCTAGGGATAGCTAGCAACTACGAGCAGTACTTC
TRBJ2-7 TRBV5-1 - few CASTETGMYEQYF TGCGCCAGCACCGAAACAGGGATGTACGAGCAGTACTTC
TRBJ2-5 TRBV18 - few CASSPVGGETQYF TGTGCCAGCTCACCGGTGGGGGGAGAGACCCAGTACTTC
TRBJ2-3 TRBV20-1 TRBD2 few CSARDLTSGPGPDTQYF TGCAGTGCTAGAGATTTGACTAGCGGCCCCGGGCCAGATACGCAGTATTTT
TRBJ2-1 TRBV29-1 TRBD2 few CSVYPSGNTYNEQFF TGCAGCGTATACCCTAGCGGGAATACCTACAATGAGCAGTTCTTC
TRBJ2-1 TRBV2 TRBD2 - CASSRQVNLAGGGNEQFF TGTGCCAGCAGTCGCCAAGTTAATCTAGCGGGAGGTGGCAATGAGCAGTTCTTC
TRBJ2-7 TRBV20-1 - - CSATKPQGASYEQYF TGCAGTGCTACTAAACCGCAGGGAGCCTCCTACGAGCAGTACTTC
TRBJ2-1 TRBV20-1 TRBD2 few CSARGGRPYNEQFF TGCAGTGCTAGAGGCGGGAGGCCCTACAATGAGCAGTTCTTC
TRBJ2-7 TRBV7-9 - few CASSLEGLSSYEQYF TGTGCCAGCAGCTTAGAGGGCCTAAGCTCCTACGAGCAGTACTTC
TRBJ2-1 TRBV13 TRBD1 many CASSFGTPRGEQFF TGTGCCAGCAGCTTTGGTACCCCCAGGGGGGAGCAGTTCTTC
TRBJ1-1 TRBV7-9 - - CASSLSGTNTEAFF TGTGCCAGCAGCTTATCGGGCACCAACACTGAAGCTTTCTTT
TRBJ1-1 TRBV20-1 TRBD1 - CSTRGLNTEAFF TGCAGTACTAGGGGGCTGAACACTGAAGCTTTCTTT
TRBJ1-6 TRBV18 - - CASSPDPGGNSPLHF TGTGCCAGCTCACCAGATCCAGGAGGTAATTCACCCCTCCACTTT
TRBJ2-7 TRBV5-1 TRBD2 many CASSPILRTSATYEQYF TGCGCCAGCAGCCCCATCCTTCGAACTAGCGCGACCTACGAGCAGTACTTC
TRBJ2-7 TRBV11-2 - many CASSPSPGSYEQYF TGTGCCAGCAGCCCATCCCCAGGCTCCTACGAGCAGTACTTC
TRBJ2-3 TRBV6-2/TRBV6-3 - many CASSSAGPGTDTQYF TGTGCCAGCAGCAGCGCGGGGCCAGGGACAGATACGCAGTATTTT
TRBJ2-3 TRBV12-3/TRBV12-4 TRBD2 few CASSFYLSSGRSTDTQYF TGTGCCAGCAGTTTCTACCTTTCTAGCGGGAGGAGCACAGATACGCAGTATTTT
TRBJ1-1 TRBV29-1 - many CSVEEVARPNTEAFF TGCAGCGTTGAAGAAGTGGCGCGGCCCAACACTGAAGCTTTCTTT
TRBJ2-5 TRBV7-8 - few CASSENTWGKETQYF TGTGCCAGCAGCGAAAACACGTGGGGGAAGGAGACCCAGTACTTC
TRBJ1-3 TRBV11-2 - few CASSLRSPAFTGNTIYF TGTGCCAGCAGCTTAAGATCCCCCGCTTTTACTGGAAACACCATATATTTT
TRBJ2-7 TRBV28 - few CASTTPGRLNEQYF TGTGCCAGCACCACCCCGGGACGGCTGAACGAGCAGTACTTC
TRBJ2-5 TRBV7-2 - few CASTPGREQTQYF TGTGCCAGCACCCCCGGTCGGGAACAGACCCAGTACTTC
TRBJ2-3 TRBV5-4 TRBD2 - CASSQGLAGSTDTQYF TGTGCCAGCAGCCAGGGACTAGCGGGTAGCACAGATACGCAGTATTTT
TRBJ2-1 TRBV20-1 - many CSPKDVPEQFF TGCAGTCCTAAGGACGTTCCTGAGCAGTTCTTC
TRBJ1-6 TRBV9 - many CASSDEGVYNSPLHF TGTGCCAGCAGCGATGAAGGCGTCTATAATTCACCCCTCCACTTT
TRBJ1-5 TRBV5-6 - - CASSLRAGTGDQPQHF TGTGCCAGCAGCTTGAGAGCAGGAACGGGGGATCAGCCCCAGCATTTT
TRBJ2-1 TRBV11-2 - - CASSFNFANEQFF TGTGCCAGCAGCTTTAACTTTGCGAATGAGCAGTTCTTC
TRBJ2-5 TRBV29-1 TRBD2 few CSVAPRLAETQYF TGCAGCGTCGCCCCCAGACTAGCGGAGACCCAGTACTTC
TRBJ2-3 TRBV18 - many CASSPVTDTQYF TGTGCCAGCTCACCCGTTACAGATACGCAGTATTTT
TRBJ2-2 TRBV12-3/TRBV12-4 - - CASRNLLGGSNTGELFF TGTGCCAGCAGAAATTTACTAGGGGGGTCGAACACCGGGGAGCTGTTTTTT
TRBJ2-5 TRBV2 - many CASRPDLRLGTQYF TGTGCCAGCAGGCCCGACCTAAGACTTGGGACCCAGTACTTC
TRBJ2-1 TRBV5-4 - many CASSLVVGVLNEQFF TGTGCCAGCAGCTTGGTAGTGGGAGTCCTCAATGAGCAGTTCTTC
TRBJ2-1 TRBV18 - - CASSPGSNEQFF TGTGCCAGCTCACCTGGGTCTAATGAGCAGTTCTTC
TRBJ2-3 TRBV30 TRBD2 many CAGKTSGMGTQYF TGTGCCGGCAAGACTAGCGGGATGGGTACGCAGTATTTT
TRBJ2-1 TRBV2 - few CASSEQRSEQFF TGTGCCAGCAGTGAACAGCGAAGTGAGCAGTTCTTC
TRBJ1-6 TRBV5-1 - few CASSLRAPGSPLHF TGCGCCAGCAGCTTGAGGGCCCCAGGATCACCCCTCCACTTT
TRBJ2-3 TRBV12-3/TRBV12-4 - - CASTVAGSADTQYF TGTGCCAGTACGGTGGCGGGATCGGCAGATACGCAGTATTTT
TRBJ1-4 TRBV12-3/TRBV12-4 - few CASSFEGIGEKLFF TGTGCCAGCAGTTTTGAGGGGATCGGTGAAAAACTGTTTTTT
TRBJ2-7 TRBV6-2/TRBV6-3 - many CASRSRPSEQYF TGTGCCAGCAGGAGTAGGCCGAGCGAGCAGTACTTC
TRBJ1-1 TRBV5-1 TRBD1 - CASRATGDGTEAFF TGCGCCAGCAGGGCCACAGGGGACGGCACTGAAGCTTTCTTT
TRBJ1-3 TRBV28 - many CASSSRFKGNDSGNTIYF TGTGCCAGCAGTTCCAGATTCAAAGGGAACGATTCTGGAAACACCATATATTTT
TRBJ1-6 TRBV20-1 - few CSARASGSNSPLHF TGCAGTGCTAGAGCTTCAGGGTCAAATTCACCCCTCCACTTT
TRBJ2-7 TRBV7-2 - few CASSLLYEQYF TGTGCCAGCAGCTTGCTCTACGAGCAGTACTTC
TRBJ2-1 TRBV20-1 TRBD2 - CSASPLSGGNEQFF TGCAGTGCTTCACCCCTTTCGGGAGGCAATGAGCAGTTCTTC
TRBJ1-6 TRBV27 TRBD1 - CASSLFGQGGYNSPLHF TGTGCCAGCAGTTTATTTGGACAGGGGGGTTATAATTCACCCCTCCACTTT
TRBJ1-5 TRBV20-1 - many CSARVGNSAQPQHF TGCAGTGCTAGAGTCGGGAACAGCGCGCAGCCCCAGCATTTT
TRBJ1-1 TRBV7-9 - few CASSLETPEAFF TGTGCCAGCAGCTTAGAAACGCCTGAAGCTTTCTTT
TRBJ1-5 TRBV7-3 TRBD1 - CASSWSTGTEHSNQPQHF TGTGCCAGCAGCTGGAGCACCGGGACAGAACATAGCAATCAGCCCCAGCATTTT